Listed here are 25 T cell receptor beta chains from one sample, sequenced in a study of blood T cell repertoires in COVID-19. Sequenced by immunoSEQ multiplex PCR; TCRdb stores in-frame clones only, minus some. The sample holds roughly 400,000 clones, 70% to 90% seen once. Sequencing was performed on PBMCs or T cells enriched from blood (not recorded which). Receptors originate from a woman between 18 and 30 years old who had been exposed to COVID-19.

V gene TRBV6-4 combines with J gene TRBJ2-1; D call uncertain. The CDR3 loop spans 16 amino acids. CDR1 and CDR2 from the germline V gene are MRHNA and SNTAGT. Trimming removed 0 bases at V and 6 bases at J, with 15 bases between. The CDR3 loop reads CASSDSDPLYLNEQFF. The CDR3 coding sequence is TGTGCCAGCAGTGACTCCGATCCCCTATACCTCAATGAGCAGTTCTTC.

This clone was counted between two and nine times. This rearrangement joins TRBV5-4 to TRBJ2-5; tentative D call: TRBD2 (5 bases). The CDR3 covers 14 residues. The V end was cut by 0 bases, the J end by 6 bases, with 12 bases between. Looked up from germline, CDR1 is SGHNT and CDR2 is YYREEE (reference sequence). The CDR3 sequence: CASSLAGETQTQYF. CDR3 DNA sequence: TGTGCCAGCAGCTTGGCCGGGGAAACTCAGACCCAGTACTTC.

J is TRBJ1-3 and V is TRBV7-9, with 9 bases lining up with TRBD1. J gave up 9 bases and V 5 bases, and 17 bases lay outside the gene matches. The CDR3 consists of 17 residues. CDR1 SEHNR and CDR2 FQNEAQ come from the germline V gene (reference sequence). The CDR3 nucleotides are TGTGCCAGCAGCACCGAGGGACAGGGAACCCTCCAGGCCACCATATATTTT. Its translation: CASSTEGQGTLQATIYF.

V is TRBV7-9 and J is TRBJ2-1; TRBD2 matches at 14 bases. The CDR3 totals 16 residues. Trimming at V came to 4 bases and at J to 8 bases, leaving 7 bases not matched to a gene. CDR1 and CDR2 (germline): SEHNR, FQNEAQ (reference sequence). The CDR3 loop is CASSSLRLAGGDEQFF. DNA for the CDR3: TGTGCCAGCAGCTCACTCCGACTAGCGGGAGGGGATGAGCAGTTCTTC.

The chain carries TRBV6-5 and TRBJ1-1; TRBD1 matches at 7 bases. Germline CDR1 is MNHEY and CDR2 is SVGAGI. The CDR3 consists of 14 residues. V dropped 5 bases and J dropped 1; count of bases not matched to a gene: 4. The CDR3 loop reads CASSRQGTNTEAFF. As DNA, the CDR3 is TGTGCCAGCAGTCGACAGGGTACGAACACTGAAGCTTTCTTT.

The chain joins TRBV29-1 to TRBJ2-7; 7 nucleotides match TRBD2. The CDR3 is 15 amino acids. Per germline, CDR1 SQVTM and CDR2 ANQGSEA. V trimming: 4 bases; J trimming: 2 bases; junction bases outside the gene matches: 11. The CDR3 nucleotides read TGCAGCGTTGGCGCCGGTAGAGCGGGACCCTACGAGCAGTACTTC. Its protein is CSVGAGRAGPYEQYF.

The rearrangement links TRBV5-1 to TRBJ2-1, with D possibly matching TRBD2 (5 bases). V shed 0 bases and J shed 9 bases, with 13 bases lying between them. Germline CDR1 and CDR2: SGHRS and YFSETQ. CDR3 length: 14 residues. CDR3 in amino acids: CASSLDVSRGEQFF. The CDR3 region has the DNA TGCGCCAGCAGCTTGGATGTTTCCCGGGGTGAGCAGTTCTTC.

This clone has only a few counts. This sample includes further DNA sequences coding for the same CDR3. The V gene is TRBV7-9, the J gene TRBJ1-2, with no clear D. V lost 1 base and J lost 4, with 7 bases in between. Germline loops: CDR1 SEHNR, CDR2 FQNEAQ (reference sequence). The CDR3 contains 13 residues. As DNA, the CDR3 is TGTGCCAGCAGCTTAGATCGGGTCTATGGCTACACCTTC. As protein: CASSLDRVYGYTF.

V is TRBV19 and J is TRBJ2-5, with TRBD1 matching over 10 bases. With 2 bases clipped from V and 5 bases from J, the junction kept 5 bases outside the gene matches. The V gene's germline CDR1 is LNHDA and CDR2 SQIVND (reference sequence). The CDR3 is 15 residues long. The CDR3 DNA reads TGTGCCAGTAGTATAATAGGGACAGGGGAGGAGACCCAGTACTTC. Translating gives CASSIIGTGEETQYF.

The rearrangement links TRBV27 to TRBJ1-4, with a weak D call TRBD1 (6 bases). The CDR3 length is 15 residues. V dropped 5 bases and J dropped 3 bases, with 13 bases sitting between them. Germline-derived CDR1 and CDR2 are MNHEY and SMNVEV (reference sequence). CDR3 nucleotides: TGTGCCAGCAGTGCTGGACAGTTCTCTAATGAAAAACTGTTTTTT. This codes for CASSAGQFSNEKLFF.

J is TRBJ1-3 and V is TRBV12-3 or TRBV12-4; the D is unclear. Trimming stripped 5 bases from V and 7 bases from J, with 9 bases between. The CDR3 is made up of 12 amino acids. CDR3: CASSQAGNTIYF. The DNA of the CDR3 is TGTGCCAGCAGTCAGGCAGGCAACACCATATATTTT.

Concerning this clone: Other nucleotide sequences from this sample produce the same CDR3. The J gene is TRBJ2-7, the V gene TRBV5-1; 8 bases are a match to TRBD1. Germline CDR1 is SGHRS and CDR2 is YFSETQ. The CDR3 extends over 15 amino acids. With 3 bases clipped from V and 4 bases from J, the junction kept 9 bases outside the gene matches. CDR3 sequence: CASSSTGTGTYEQYF. The CDR3 coding sequence is TGCGCCAGCAGCTCGACCGGGACAGGAACGTACGAGCAGTACTTC.

The V gene is TRBV19, the J gene TRBJ2-1; D uncertain. Germline V gives CDR1 LNHDA, CDR2 SQIVND (reference sequence). V lost 5 bases and J lost 1, with 9 bases in between. This CDR3 is built from 14 residues. CDR3 residues: CASSPSLSYNEQFF. CDR3 sequence (DNA): TGTGCCAGTAGTCCTAGTCTGTCCTACAATGAGCAGTTCTTC.

This clone was seen a few times. The chain carries TRBV19 and TRBJ2-1; no definite D call. Trimming pared 7 bases from V and 0 bases from J, leaving 16 bases between. CDR1 and CDR2 from the germline V gene are LNHDA and SQIVND (reference sequence). The CDR3 has 16 amino acids. The CDR3 loop reads CASTPDSLGSYNEQFF. CDR3 DNA: TGTGCCAGTACCCCCGACTCCCTCGGCTCCTACAATGAGCAGTTCTTC.

This clone is a singleton in its sample. The J gene is TRBJ2-7, the V gene TRBV12-2; the table gives TRBD1 as D, unverified against the DNA. TRBV12-2 is noted as a pseudogene. The length of the CDR3 is 14 residues. This chain's CDR3 is CASRSGTGGSEQYF. Written as DNA, the CDR3 is TGTGCAAGTCGCTCCGGGACAGGGGGCTCCGAGCAGTACTTC.

The chain recombines TRBV4-1 with TRBJ2-3; 7 bases agree with TRBD2. With 3 bases clipped from V and 2 bases from J, the junction kept 11 bases outside the gene matches. The CDR3 consists of 17 residues. Germline CDR1 is MGHRA and CDR2 is YSYEKL. In nucleotides, the CDR3 is TGCGCCAGCAGCCAGCAACGGGGGGTAAGAGACACAGATACGCAGTATTTT. It yields the protein CASSQQRGVRDTDTQYF.

The chain joins TRBV6-7 to TRBJ1-5; 9 bases are shared with TRBD1. TRBV6-7 is flagged as an ORF with uncertain function. This CDR3 contains 15 residues. V dropped 7 bases and J dropped 0; count of bases not matched to a gene: 4. The CDR3 DNA follows: TGTGCCAGCAAGGGACAGGGCTGTAGCAATCAGCCCCAGCATTTT. Translation: CASKGQGCSNQPQHF.

The CDR3 here is CASSPQGQGEAFF. The CDR3 DNA sequence: TGTGCCAGCTCGCCCCAGGGTCAGGGTGAAGCTTTCTTT. The V call is TRBV18, the J call TRBJ1-1, with D maybe TRBD1 (5 bases). The V end lost 6 bases, the J end lost 7 bases, and 15 bases lay between the germline ends. Germline V gene lookup returns CDR1 KGHSH and CDR2 LQKENI. There are 13 residues in the CDR3.

J is TRBJ2-1 and V is TRBV27; 9 bases agree with TRBD2. V shed 5 bases, J shed 0 bases, and the junction held 2 bases outside the gene matches. CDR1 is MNHEY, CDR2 SMNVEV, per germline (reference sequence). This CDR3 contains 15 residues. The CDR3 loop is CASSLAGNSYNEQFF. CDR3 nucleotide sequence: TGTGCCAGCAGTCTAGCGGGAAACTCCTACAATGAGCAGTTCTTC.

This chain joins TRBV11-2 and TRBJ2-5, with D perhaps matching TRBD1 (5 bases). Trimming cost V 0 bases and J 6 bases, with 11 bases left between them. Per the germline V gene, CDR1 is SGHAT and CDR2 is FQNNGV. This CDR3 spans 14 amino acids. The CDR3 nucleotides read TGTGCCAGCAGCTTAGAAACAGGTGGTCAGACCCAGTACTTC. As protein: CASSLETGGQTQYF.

CDR3 in amino acids: CATGEEYSNQPQHF. CDR3 sequence (DNA): TGTGCCACCGGAGAGGAGTATAGCAATCAGCCCCAGCATTTT. This chain joins TRBV7-9 and TRBJ1-5, with D uncertain. This CDR3 spans 14 amino acids. Germline CDR1 is SEHNR and CDR2 is FQNEAQ (reference sequence). Trimming pared 10 bases from V and 0 bases from J, leaving 13 bases between.

The rearrangement joins TRBV5-1 to TRBJ1-2; possible D gene TRBD1, 5 bases. The CDR3 is 14 amino acids. Deletions cut 1 base from V and 5 bases from J, with 12 bases between. Per germline, CDR1 SGHRS and CDR2 YFSETQ. In DNA, the CDR3 is TGCGCCAGCAGCTTGTCCGGGGGGACTTATGGCTACACCTTC. Translation: CASSLSGGTYGYTF.

V gene TRBV5-1 combines with J gene TRBJ2-1; 9 nucleotides align to TRBD2. Germline CDR1 reads SGHRS; CDR2 reads YFSETQ. This CDR3 contains 16 residues. V was clipped by 0 bases and J by 3 bases; unmatched bases: 4. The CDR3 reads CASSLGGGRDYNEQFF. For the CDR3, the DNA is TGCGCCAGCAGCTTGGGGGGCGGGAGGGACTACAATGAGCAGTTCTTC.

The rearrangement uses TRBV27 and TRBJ2-7; D unresolved. Trimming shortened V by 5 bases and J by 4 bases, and 9 bases separated the two germline ends. CDR1 is MNHEY, CDR2 SMNVEV, per germline (reference sequence). The CDR3 length is 12 residues. The CDR3 nucleotides are TGTGCCAGCAGTCCAACCGGTTACGAGCAGTACTTC. Protein sequence: CASSPTGYEQYF.

V gene TRBV7-8 combines with J gene TRBJ2-1, with TRBD1 identical over 11 bases. Germline lookup yields CDR1 SGHVS and CDR2 FQNEAQ. The CDR3 contains 17 residues. Trimming took 4 bases from V and 4 from J; bases not matched to a gene: 9. CDR3 in amino acids: CASSSAPGQGGYNEQFF. In nucleotides, the CDR3 is TGTGCCAGCAGCTCCGCCCCGGGACAGGGGGGATACAATGAGCAGTTCTTC.